These 21 T cell receptor beta chains were all obtained from the same sample, sequenced in a study of technical replicates of blood from several donors. The table came from immunoSEQ multiplex PCR; TCRdb's copy has only in-frame clones and leaves some out. The sample has roughly 48,000 clones, around nine tenths seen once. The sample comprised PBMCs. The receptors shown here come from a human donor in good health. Some clones in this sample may be carry-over from other donors' samples.

The chain has TRBV5-1 and TRBJ2-7, with 9 bases identical to TRBD1. CDR1 SGHRS and CDR2 YFSETQ come from the germline V gene. CDR3 size: 15 residues. Unmatched junction bases numbered 13, after V lost 5 bases and J lost 7 bases. CDR3 sequence (DNA): TGCGCCAGCAGTTGGGGGACAGGGATTTCGGGGGAGCAGTACTTC. Residues: CASSWGTGISGEQYF.

V usage is TRBV29-1 and J usage is TRBJ1-1, with a weak D call TRBD1 (5 bases). The CDR3 spans 12 residues. Germline values: CDR1 SQVTM, CDR2 ANQGSEA. Trimming removed 7 bases at V and 5 bases at J, with 14 bases between. The CDR3: CSAKTGNTEAFF. CDR3 nucleotide sequence: TGCAGCGCCAAAACAGGTAATACTGAAGCTTTCTTT.

The V call is TRBV5-1, the J call TRBJ1-1; possible D gene TRBD1, 5 bases. The CDR3 is 13 residues long. Trimming removed 3 bases at V and 1 base at J, with 7 bases between. Germline V gene sequence: CDR1 SGHRS, CDR2 YFSETQ. In nucleotides, the CDR3 is TGCGCCAGCAGCTCTAGGGGGAACACTGAAGCTTTCTTT. This gives the protein CASSSRGNTEAFF.

The chain links TRBV2 to TRBJ2-7, with TRBD2 matching 8 bases. The germline gives CDR1 SNHLY, CDR2 FYNNEI. CDR3 length: 16 amino acids. V lost 6 bases to trimming and J lost 0 bases; unmatched junction nucleotides: 10. CDR3 DNA sequence: TGTGCCAGCAGGGCCCGGGGGGGCCTTAGCTCCTACGAGCAGTACTTC. This gives the protein CASRARGGLSSYEQYF.

V usage is TRBV7-8 and J usage is TRBJ2-7; TRBD2 agrees at 14 bases. The CDR3 runs 17 residues. Germline-derived CDR1 and CDR2 are SGHVS and FQNEAQ. V gave up 0 bases and J gave up 7 bases; unmatched junction bases: 8. The CDR3 region has the DNA TGTGCCAGCAGCTTAGCATACCGACTAGCGGGGGGGCAAGAGCAGTACTTC. Translated, it gives CASSLAYRLAGGQEQYF.

This clone was recorded only once. The V call is TRBV10-3, the J call TRBJ2-5; D is uncertain. The CDR3 spans 13 residues. Germline V gives CDR1 ENHRY, CDR2 SYGVKD. V was cut by 2 bases and J by 5 bases, with 9 bases left in between. The CDR3 is CAISEGQRETQYF. Here the CDR3 DNA reads TGTGCCATCAGTGAGGGCCAGAGGGAGACCCAGTACTTC.

This chain links TRBV2 with TRBJ2-7; D possibly corresponds to TRBD2 (6 bases). Germline-derived CDR1 and CDR2 are SNHLY and FYNNEI. The CDR3 totals 12 residues. V was clipped by 7 bases and J by 9 bases, with 16 bases between them. In DNA, the CDR3 is TGTGCCAGCACGGGGGTATCTATCGTGCAGTACTTC. The encoded protein is CASTGVSIVQYF.

CDR3 nucleotides: TGTGCCAGCAGTCTTTCAGGGGCCTCTAATGAAAAACTGTTTTTT. This translates into CASSLSGASNEKLFF. The V gene is TRBV21-1, the J gene TRBJ1-4; the D call TRBD1 from the table was never checked on the DNA. TRBV21-1 is reported as a pseudogene. The CDR3 totals 15 residues.

This clone has a single count. The chain is built from TRBV7-3 and TRBJ2-5, with 9 bases identical to TRBD2. The V gene end was trimmed by 3 bases and the J gene end by 5 bases; junction bases not matched to a gene: 7. Germline V gives CDR1 SGHTA, CDR2 FQGTGA. This CDR3 is built from 15 residues. CDR3 in amino acids: CASSLGSGGAETQYF. CDR3 sequence (DNA): TGTGCCAGCAGCTTGGGTAGCGGGGGTGCGGAGACCCAGTACTTC.

The chain has TRBV6-5 and TRBJ1-2, with D perhaps TRBD1 (6 bases). CDR3 length: 15 amino acids. Germline lookup yields CDR1 MNHEY and CDR2 SVGAGI. The V gene lost 4 bases and the J gene lost 5 bases, with 17 bases spanning the gap. CDR3 loop: CASSSPSDRVYGYTF. The DNA of the CDR3 is TGTGCCAGCAGTTCACCCTCGGACAGAGTGTATGGCTACACCTTC.

The J gene is TRBJ1-1, the V gene TRBV19, with 7 bases lining up with TRBD1. CDR3 length: 13 residues. Germline CDR1 reads LNHDA; CDR2 reads SQIVND (reference sequence). V dropped 5 bases and J dropped 5; count of bases not matched to a gene: 5. The CDR3 region is CASSADRDTEAFF. The DNA of the CDR3 is TGTGCCAGTAGTGCTGACAGGGATACTGAAGCTTTCTTT.

This chain uses TRBV10-3 with TRBJ1-5, with a possible D match to TRBD1 (6 bases). V lost 10 bases, J lost 0 bases, and 13 bases lay in between. Germline V lookup: CDR1 ENHRY, CDR2 SYGVKD. CDR3 length: 14 amino acids. The CDR3 sequence is CATTDSYSNQPQHF. The CDR3 DNA reads TGTGCCACGACGGACAGTTATAGCAATCAGCCCCAGCATTTT.

The V gene is TRBV4-2, the J gene TRBJ2-3, with TRBD2 matching 9 bases. The J segment lost 1 base and the V segment lost 0 bases, leaving 5 bases of the junction unmatched. Per germline, CDR1 LGHNA and CDR2 YNFKEQ. This CDR3 spans 17 amino acids. The CDR3 loop is CASSQEKLAGRTDTQYF. The CDR3 coding sequence is TGTGCCAGCAGCCAAGAGAAGCTAGCGGGACGCACAGATACGCAGTATTTT.

This rearrangement joins TRBV11-2 to TRBJ2-7, with a tentative D call TRBD1 (6 bases). The CDR3 is 15 residues long. V shed 2 bases and J shed 3 bases, with 14 bases lying between them. The germline gives CDR1 SGHAT, CDR2 FQNNGV. The CDR3 bases are TGTGCCAGCAGCTTACTACAGGGCCCTCTCTACGAGCAGTACTTC. It translates to CASSLLQGPLYEQYF.

This sequence joins TRBV4-2 and TRBJ1-4, with D uncertain. The V gene's germline CDR1 is LGHNA and CDR2 YNFKEQ. There are 13 residues in the CDR3. Trimming removed 2 bases from V and 4 bases from J, with 5 bases in between. CDR3 sequence: CASSQNLNEKLFF. The CDR3, as DNA: TGTGCCAGCAGCCAAAATCTTAATGAAAAACTGTTTTTT.

The chain carries TRBV27 and TRBJ1-6; D gene unclear. The germline gives CDR1 MNHEY, CDR2 SMNVEV (reference sequence). Trimming removed 3 bases from V and 6 bases from J, with 6 bases in between. CDR3 length equals 13 residues. CDR3: CASSFFINSPLHF. CDR3 nucleotide sequence: TGTGCCAGCAGTTTTTTCATTAATTCACCCCTCCACTTT.

The V call is TRBV7-9, the J call TRBJ2-7; 11 bases are a match to TRBD1. The junction had 7 bases not matched to a gene; V was cut back by 5 bases and J by 4 bases. The CDR3 has 15 amino acids. Germline lookup yields CDR1 SEHNR and CDR2 FQNEAQ (reference sequence). CDR3 in DNA: TGTGCCAGCAGCCCGACCGGGACAGGGGGGTACGAGCAGTACTTC. Translated: CASSPTGTGGYEQYF.

The chain employs TRBV7-3 and TRBJ1-6, with D possibly being TRBD1 (6 bases). This CDR3 is 15 amino acids long. The germline V gene has CDR1 SGHTA and CDR2 FQGTGA. Trimming cost V 2 bases and J 5 bases, with 10 bases left between them. CDR3 sequence reads: CASSLDTGNNSPLHF. The CDR3 DNA follows: TGTGCCAGCAGCTTAGACACAGGGAATAATTCACCCCTCCACTTT.

This sequence joins TRBV7-8 and TRBJ1-1, with TRBD1 as a possible D gene (5 bases). The V and J ends lost 5 bases and 5 bases respectively, with 21 bases between them. Germline CDR1 and CDR2: SGHVS and FQNEAQ. The CDR3 has 16 amino acids. The CDR3 here is CASSPGHIVMGTEAFF. As DNA, the CDR3 is TGTGCCAGCAGCCCCGGACACATTGTGATGGGGACTGAAGCTTTCTTT.

V gene TRBV7-7 combines with J gene TRBJ2-7, with TRBD1 matching 9 bases. This CDR3 contains 15 residues. The germline CDR1 and CDR2 sequences are SSHAT and FNYEAQ (reference sequence). V shed 7 bases and J 4 bases; nucleotides not matched to a gene: 11. CDR3 nucleotides: TGTGCCAGCACCAACCCGTACAGGGGGCCGTACGAGCAGTACTTC. Its translation: CASTNPYRGPYEQYF.

The genes are TRBV5-4 and TRBJ1-6; D is unresolved. Per germline, CDR1 SGHNT and CDR2 YYREEE (reference sequence). V dropped 4 bases and J dropped 8 bases, with 16 bases sitting between them. The CDR3 totals 15 residues. CDR3 loop: CASSVGRPGDSPLHF. DNA of the CDR3: TGTGCCAGCAGCGTCGGGCGCCCGGGAGATTCACCCCTCCACTTT.